This T cell receptor (beta chain) was documented in a study of shared clonotypes between healthy human individuals. Repertoires were generated with immunoSEQ multiplex PCR, while TCRdb's copy carries only in-frame clones and drops some. The sample carries some 2.4 million clones, over 85% recorded once. The V gene's germline CDR1 is SGHTA and CDR2 FQGNSA. Trimming left V 8 bases short and J 5 bases short, with 12 bases between. The CDR3 extends over 12 amino acids. The source material was naive CD4+ T cells from PBMCs. The subset denotes: CD45RA+ positively selected. The sequence derives from a man between 18 and 35 years old in good health. Some clones in this sample may be carry-over from other donors' samples. The chain carries TRBV7-2 and TRBJ2-5, with D hard to call. The CDR3 loop reads CASGPAVETQYF. CDR3 DNA sequence: TGTGCCAGCGGGCCGGCCGTTGAGACCCAGTACTTC.